The 16 T cell receptor beta chains reported below all come from one sample, sequenced in a study of T cell clonotyping in hematopoietic cell transplantation. The protocol was immunoSEQ multiplex PCR, while the TCRdb copy is restricted to in-frame clones and leaves out a portion. The sample gives about 76,000 clones, almost 97% of which show up once; about 1.8% is in the top ten. Time point meaning: recipient sample about 28 days before transplant, after cytoreduction. This specimen was peripheral blood mononuclear cells, taken before stem cell transplant. The receptors were gathered from a woman aged 45 to 65 with acute myeloid leukemia. Some clones in this sample may be carry-over from other donors' samples.

This clone was counted once. V gene TRBV6-5 combines with J gene TRBJ2-3; 8 nucleotides line up with TRBD1. The CDR3 is 15 amino acids. Germline CDR1 MNHEY, CDR2 SVGAGI. The trim removed 5 bases at V and 2 bases at J, leaving 6 bases unmatched. The CDR3 DNA sequence: TGTGCCAGCAGTCACCGGACAGGGTTCACAGATACGCAGTATTTT. Translated, it gives CASSHRTGFTDTQYF.

The chain couples TRBV27 to TRBJ1-1, with 8 bases that match TRBD1. The CDR3 contains 14 residues. The germline V gene has CDR1 MNHEY and CDR2 SMNVEV (reference sequence). V dropped 2 bases and J dropped 6; count of bases not matched to a gene: 5. The DNA of the CDR3 is TGTGCCAGCAGTTTAGACAGGGGCGGTGCTGAAGCTTTCTTT. Translation gives CASSLDRGGAEAFF.

V usage is TRBV30 and J usage is TRBJ1-1; D unresolved. The CDR3 is 11 amino acids. The V and J ends lost 1 base and 11 bases respectively, with 11 bases between them. CDR1 is GTSNPN and CDR2 is SVGIG in the germline V gene (reference sequence). The CDR3 sequence: CAWSGLALAFF. The CDR3 DNA sequence: TGTGCCTGGAGTGGACTAGCGTTGGCTTTCTTT.

The chain couples TRBV7-6 to TRBJ2-3; D not resolved. Trimming stripped 2 bases from V and 8 bases from J, with 11 bases between. The V gene's germline CDR1 is SGHVS and CDR2 FNYEAQ. The CDR3 is made up of 13 amino acids. The CDR3 loop is CASSLRPESTQYF. In DNA form, the CDR3 reads TGTGCCAGCAGCTTACGTCCGGAGAGTACGCAGTATTTT.

The chain joins TRBV2 to TRBJ2-2; D tentatively reads TRBD1 or TRBD2 (5 bases each). Per germline, CDR1 SNHLY and CDR2 FYNNEI. V lost 7 bases, J lost 0 bases, and 12 bases lay in between. The CDR3 runs to 15 residues. Written as DNA, the CDR3 is TGTGCCAGCATTTCGGGACGGACGAACACCGGGGAGCTGTTTTTT. Translation gives CASISGRTNTGELFF.

This chain links TRBV7-2 with TRBJ2-1, with D uncertain. Germline CDR1 reads SGHTA; CDR2 reads FQGNSA. This CDR3 has 12 residues. V shed 1 base and J shed 5 bases, with 3 bases lying between them. The CDR3 DNA is TGTGCCAGCAGCTTAGGGCACAATGAGCAGTTCTTC. As protein: CASSLGHNEQFF. Variable domain in full (rest from reference TRBV7-2 and TRBJ2-1): GAGVSQSPSNKVTEKGKDVELRCDPISGHTALYWYRQSLGQGLEFLIYFQGNSAPDKSGLPSDRFSAERTGGSVSTLTIQRTQQEDSAVYLCASSLGHNEQFFGPGTRLTVL.

This rearrangement joins TRBV29-1 to TRBJ2-7; weak D call: TRBD1 (6 bases). Germline lookup yields CDR1 SQVTM and CDR2 ANQGSEA. There are 14 residues in the CDR3. V was trimmed by 6 bases and J by 5 bases, leaving 20 bases between them. DNA of the CDR3: TGCAGCGTGGCACAGGGTCCTTTTCGGAACGAGCAGTACTTC. This sequence encodes CSVAQGPFRNEQYF.

J is TRBJ1-3 and V is TRBV5-6; D not resolved. This CDR3 spans 17 amino acids. Looked up from germline, CDR1 is SGHDT and CDR2 is YYEEEE. V was trimmed by 4 bases and J by 4 bases, leaving 21 bases between them. The CDR3 spells CASSPRSLRHLGNTIYF. The CDR3 coding sequence is TGTGCCAGCAGCCCCCGCTCGCTGAGACACTTAGGAAACACCATATATTTT.

The chain employs TRBV2 and TRBJ1-2, with D possibly being TRBD1 (5 bases). The V end was cut by 3 bases, the J end by 4 bases, with 9 bases between. The CDR3 is made up of 13 amino acids. Germline-derived CDR1 and CDR2 are SNHLY and FYNNEI. The DNA for the CDR3 is TGTGCCAGCAGTGAGACAGCTTTCTATGGCTACACCTTC. This translates into CASSETAFYGYTF. The full variable domain, rest sourced from reference TRBV2 and TRBJ1-2, is EPEVTQTPSHQVTQMGQEVILRCVPISNHLYFYWYRQILGQKVEFLVSFYNNEISEKSEIFDDQFSVERPDGSNFTLKIRSTKLEDSAMYFCASSETAFYGYTFGSGTRLTVV.

This chain links TRBV6-6 with TRBJ2-7; 7 bases match TRBD2. V was pared by 7 bases and J by 3 bases, with 3 bases of the junction left unmatched. The V gene's germline CDR1 is MNHNY and CDR2 SVGAGI (reference sequence). This CDR3 is built from 12 residues. The CDR3, as DNA: TGTGCCAGCATGCTAGCGGACTACGAGCAGTACTTC. Amino acids: CASMLADYEQYF.

The V and J genes are TRBV19 and TRBJ2-3; D is unresolved. V lost 3 bases to trimming and J lost 2 bases, with 12 bases between them. This CDR3 comprises 15 residues. Germline CDR1 and CDR2: LNHDA and SQIVND (reference sequence). The CDR3 region has the DNA TGTGCCAGTAGTATTTCCGGACGGTACACAGATACGCAGTATTTT. Translation: CASSISGRYTDTQYF.

This chain connects TRBV2 to TRBJ2-1; D perhaps matches TRBD2 (6 bases). V was trimmed by 6 bases and J by 10 bases, leaving 19 bases between them. The CDR3 sequence is 14 residues long. CDR1 SNHLY and CDR2 FYNNEI come from the germline V gene. The CDR3 protein is CASRWDSTSWEQFF. CDR3 sequence (DNA): TGTGCCAGCAGGTGGGACTCGACTTCGTGGGAGCAGTTCTTC.

V and J are TRBV27 and TRBJ1-5, with a possible D match to TRBD1 (6 bases). Trimming shortened V by 5 bases and J by 1 base, and 12 bases separated the two germline ends. The length of the CDR3 is 15 residues. The germline gives CDR1 MNHEY, CDR2 SMNVEV (reference sequence). CDR3 DNA: TGTGCCAGCAGTGATACAGGGTGGAGCAATCAGCCCCAGCATTTT. Its protein is CASSDTGWSNQPQHF.

DNA for the CDR3: TGTGCCAGTAGTCCTACAGTGCAGGCGGGGTCAGATACGCAGTATTTT. This sequence encodes CASSPTVQAGSDTQYF. The V and J genes are TRBV19 and TRBJ2-3, with D possibly matching TRBD2 (6 bases). The CDR3 spans 16 residues. V shed 5 bases and J shed 4 bases, with 19 bases lying between them. Germline lookup yields CDR1 LNHDA and CDR2 SQIVND (reference sequence).

V and J are TRBV5-1 and TRBJ2-1; D gene ambiguous. V lost 7 bases and J 5 bases, leaving 13 bases between the germline ends. Germline values: CDR1 SGHRS, CDR2 YFSETQ. The CDR3 sequence is 13 residues long. The CDR3 DNA follows: TGCGCCAGCGGATTTCGGGTGCACAATGAGCAGTTCTTC. Translated: CASGFRVHNEQFF.

The rearrangement links TRBV30 to TRBJ2-3; TRBD1 matches 7 bases. Germline loops: CDR1 GTSNPN, CDR2 SVGIG (reference sequence). V was clipped by 0 bases and J by 6 bases; unmatched bases: 6. The length of the CDR3 is 14 residues. The CDR3: CAWSVQQGMDTQYF. DNA for the CDR3: TGTGCCTGGAGTGTACAACAGGGGATGGATACGCAGTATTTT.